The rows below give T cell receptor beta chains drawn from one sample of a study of blood T cell repertoires in COVID-19. Assay: immunoSEQ multiplex PCR; the TCRdb copy retains only in-frame clones and omits some. The profile shows under 130,000 clones, 85% to 90% of them singletons. Sequenced sample: peripheral blood. The receptor source for this set is a woman aged 80 or over with acute or convalescent COVID-19. Each CDR3 is given with its conserved first and last residue. Each record gives: V gene, clone size, J gene, D gene, CDR3 protein, CDR3 DNA. The D gene is left open where the match is weak. Not every row has a clone size; where given, it reads once, few, many or a size class.

V: TRBV2; size: NA; J: TRBJ2-2; D: TRBD1; CDR3: CASSAGRGLKWTGELFF; DNA: TGTGCCAGCAGTGCCGGCAGGGGGTTAAAATGGACCGGGGAGCTGTTTTTT
V: TRBV7-6; size: NA; J: TRBJ2-2; D: TRBD1; CDR3: CASGPQGAGNTGELFF; DNA: TGTGCCAGCGGACCACAGGGGGCAGGGAACACCGGGGAGCTGTTTTTT
V: TRBV10-1; size: NA; J: TRBJ1-1; D: TRBD1; CDR3: CASSGQGQGSTEAFF; DNA: TGCGCCAGCAGTGGACAGGGTCAGGGGAGCACTGAAGCTTTCTTT
V: TRBV12-3/TRBV12-4; size: few; J: TRBJ1-5; D: NA; CDR3: CASSWGLLQHF; DNA: TGTGCCAGCAGTTGGGGGCTGCTCCAGCATTTT
V: TRBV7-9; size: once; J: TRBJ1-2; D: NA; CDR3: CASSQGMRARYGYTF; DNA: TGTGCCAGCAGCCAAGGGATGCGGGCCCGCTATGGCTACACCTTC
V: TRBV5-5; size: once; J: TRBJ2-3; D: TRBD2; CDR3: CASSLVVAGSTDTQYF; DNA: TGTGCCAGCAGCTTGGTGGTAGCGGGGAGCACAGATACGCAGTATTTT
V: TRBV29-1; size: NA; J: TRBJ2-2; D: NA; CDR3: CSVEDRENTGELFF; DNA: TGCAGCGTTGAAGATCGAGAGAACACCGGGGAGCTGTTTTTT
V: TRBV6-6; size: NA; J: TRBJ2-2; D: NA; CDR3: CASSYSRRDTGELFF; DNA: TGTGCCAGCAGTTACTCTCGCCGAGACACCGGGGAGCTGTTTTTT
V: TRBV6-1; size: NA; J: TRBJ1-6; D: NA; CDR3: CASSEARGSNSPLHF; DNA: TGTGCCAGCAGTGAAGCGCGCGGCAGTAATTCACCCCTCCACTTT
V: TRBV18; size: NA; J: TRBJ2-2; D: NA; CDR3: CASSPRHVNTGELFF; DNA: TGTGCCAGCTCACCTCGACACGTAAACACCGGGGAGCTGTTTTTT
V: TRBV5-4; size: NA; J: TRBJ2-3; D: TRBD2; CDR3: CASSSSGGNTDTQYF; DNA: TGTGCCAGCAGCTCTAGCGGGGGAAACACAGATACGCAGTATTTT
V: TRBV5-1; size: NA; J: TRBJ1-3; D: NA; CDR3: CASSLTGSSGNTIYF; DNA: TGCGCCAGCAGCTTGACAGGGTCTTCTGGAAACACCATATATTTT
V: TRBV24-1; size: NA; J: TRBJ1-5; D: TRBD1; CDR3: CATSQTGPNQPQHF; DNA: TGTGCCACCAGTCAGACAGGGCCCAATCAGCCCCAGCATTTT
V: TRBV2; size: NA; J: TRBJ2-7; D: NA; CDR3: CASSETRVSVEQYF; DNA: TGTGCCAGCAGTGAAACCAGGGTTTCGGTCGAGCAGTACTTC
V: TRBV11-2; size: NA; J: TRBJ1-2; D: NA; CDR3: CASSLWVVRDSRYGYTF; DNA: TGTGCCAGCAGCTTATGGGTAGTGCGGGATAGTCGCTATGGCTACACCTTC
V: TRBV7-9; size: NA; J: TRBJ1-2; D: NA; CDR3: CASSPGNYGYTF; DNA: TGTGCCAGCAGCCCCGGGAACTATGGCTACACCTTC
V: TRBV7-8; size: NA; J: TRBJ2-3; D: TRBD1; CDR3: CASSLSRTGDPTDTQYF; DNA: TGTGCCAGCAGCTTATCCCGGACAGGGGACCCCACAGATACGCAGTATTTT
V: TRBV7-8; size: NA; J: TRBJ2-5; D: NA; CDR3: CASSLPGLSETQYF; DNA: TGTGCCAGCAGCTTACCAGGACTATCGGAGACCCAGTACTTC
V: TRBV10-3; size: once; J: TRBJ2-5; D: NA; CDR3: CAIGRQGETQYF; DNA: TGTGCCATCGGTCGGCAGGGAGAGACCCAGTACTTC
V: TRBV28; size: NA; J: TRBJ1-5; D: NA; CDR3: CASSLFLQGRNQPQHF; DNA: TGTGCCAGCAGTTTATTCCTCCAGGGCAGAAATCAGCCCCAGCATTTT
V: TRBV9; size: NA; J: TRBJ2-1; D: NA; CDR3: CASSVRDEQFF; DNA: TGTGCCAGCAGCGTGCGGGATGAGCAGTTCTTC
V: TRBV28; size: NA; J: TRBJ1-5; D: NA; CDR3: CASSLKGYRQPQHF; DNA: TGTGCCAGCAGTTTAAAGGGGTATCGTCAGCCCCAGCATTTT
V: TRBV29-1; size: NA; J: TRBJ2-7; D: TRBD1; CDR3: CSVGESGTGVGEQYF; DNA: TGCAGCGTTGGCGAAAGCGGGACAGGGGTGGGGGAGCAGTACTTC
V: TRBV27; size: NA; J: TRBJ2-7; D: NA; CDR3: CASSLGQGSYEQYF; DNA: TGTGCCAGCAGTTTAGGTCAGGGAAGTTACGAGCAGTACTTC
V: TRBV2; size: once; J: TRBJ1-4; D: TRBD1; CDR3: CASSIGTGAEKLFF; DNA: TGTGCCAGCAGTATAGGGACAGGGGCTGAAAAACTGTTTTTT
V: TRBV18; size: NA; J: TRBJ1-2; D: NA; CDR3: CASSPQSVINYGYTF; DNA: TGTGCCAGCTCACCACAATCAGTCATCAACTATGGCTACACCTTC
V: TRBV14; size: NA; J: TRBJ1-2; D: NA; CDR3: CASSQDRTSGYTF; DNA: TGTGCCAGCAGCCAAGATCGAACTTCTGGCTACACCTTC
V: TRBV12-3/TRBV12-4; size: NA; J: TRBJ1-6; D: NA; CDR3: CASSFTENSPLHF; DNA: TGTGCCAGCAGTTTCACAGAAAATTCACCCCTCCACTTT
V: TRBV5-6; size: NA; J: TRBJ1-3; D: NA; CDR3: CASSLIDSGNTIYF; DNA: TGTGCCAGCAGCTTGATAGACTCTGGAAACACCATATATTTT
V: TRBV27; size: NA; J: TRBJ1-2; D: TRBD1; CDR3: CASSTIRGGSYGYTF; DNA: TGTGCCAGCAGTACAATTAGAGGGGGCTCCTATGGCTACACCTTC
V: TRBV7-9; size: NA; J: TRBJ1-2; D: TRBD1; CDR3: CASSFNQGAVGYTF; DNA: TGTGCCAGCAGCTTTAATCAGGGGGCGGTTGGCTACACCTTC
V: TRBV27; size: NA; J: TRBJ1-5; D: NA; CDR3: CASSFYGDSNQPQHF; DNA: TGTGCCAGCAGTTTTTACGGGGATAGCAATCAGCCCCAGCATTTT
V: TRBV10-3; size: NA; J: TRBJ2-1; D: NA; CDR3: CATQGHNNEQFF; DNA: TGTGCCACCCAGGGACACAACAATGAGCAGTTCTTC
V: TRBV7-2; size: NA; J: TRBJ1-1; D: NA; CDR3: CACRATGRVRNTEAFF; DNA: TGTGCCTGCCGGGCAACAGGGAGAGTAAGGAACACTGAAGCTTTCTTT
V: TRBV7-3; size: NA; J: TRBJ2-1; D: NA; CDR3: CASSLIPGASYNEQFF; DNA: TGTGCCAGCAGCTTAATCCCGGGAGCCTCCTACAATGAGCAGTTCTTC
V: TRBV27; size: few; J: TRBJ1-1; D: TRBD1; CDR3: CASRSTGVTEAFF; DNA: TGTGCCAGCCGATCCACAGGGGTTACTGAAGCTTTCTTT
V: TRBV7-6; size: NA; J: TRBJ2-3; D: TRBD2; CDR3: CASSFSSGYTDTQYF; DNA: TGTGCCAGCAGCTTTTCTAGCGGATACACAGATACGCAGTATTTT
V: TRBV20-1; size: NA; J: TRBJ1-2; D: NA; CDR3: CSARRQRGYTF; DNA: TGCAGTGCTAGAAGGCAGCGCGGCTACACCTTC
V: TRBV5-4; size: NA; J: TRBJ2-1; D: NA; CDR3: CASSRNSLASNEQFF; DNA: TGTGCCAGCAGCCGGAATTCTCTAGCGTCCAATGAGCAGTTCTTC
V: TRBV2; size: NA; J: TRBJ1-2; D: NA; CDR3: CASTPQSGWDPGYTF; DNA: TGTGCCAGCACCCCCCAATCGGGATGGGATCCTGGCTACACCTTC
V: TRBV7-2; size: NA; J: TRBJ1-6; D: NA; CDR3: CASSFAGNNSPLHF; DNA: TGTGCCAGCAGCTTTGCGGGGAATAATTCACCCCTCCACTTT
V: TRBV28; size: NA; J: TRBJ2-1; D: NA; CDR3: CASSLKLPGYNEQFF; DNA: TGTGCCAGCAGTTTAAAGCTACCGGGCTACAATGAGCAGTTCTTC